This T cell receptor beta chain was captured by sequencing in a study of blood T cell repertoires in COVID-19. For the study at large: The origin of the acute and convalescent COVID-19 samples was the United States, Italy and Spain. From T cells, B-cell-depleted T cells, or PBMCs came the material, which was cDNA or gDNA.

Unmatched junction bases numbered 12, after V lost 5 bases and J lost 4 bases. CDR3 length: 17 residues. CDR1 is LNHDA and CDR2 is SQIVND in the germline V gene (reference sequence). In the authors' workflow: Reference gene primer amplification in the assay estimated nucleated cell counts. Libraries were prepared by immunoSEQ multiplex PCR; TCRdb keeps only in-frame clonotypes and omits some of them. That table gives V, J and clone size, and the DNA gave D and trimming. Among 55,000 to 65,000 clones listed, roughly 89% were seen once. One Seattle source followed patients from active infection through their disease course.

The V gene is TRBV19, the J gene TRBJ1-5, with 9 bases lining up with TRBD1. The sequencing sample was made of peripheral blood. The receptor comes from a woman aged 60-70 years with COVID-19, enrolled during active disease. CDR3 residues: CASSRTGAPGGNQPQHF. The CDR3 DNA reads TGTGCCAGTAGTCGGACAGGGGCCCCAGGGGGGAATCAGCCCCAGCATTTT.